This TCR beta chain was retrieved from a study of Graves' ophthalmopathy and Graves' hyperthyroidism. Scientists amplified the TCR beta CDR3 regions from RNA transcripts. Second-round multiplex PCR came after a first-round RT-PCR that employed HTBI primers. One entry per CDR3 protein results from TCRdb running MiXCR on the multiplex PCR reads. The sample records approximately 540,000 distinct CDR3 sequences, approximately 35% being singletons. The CDR3 has 13 residues. Germline CDR1 SGDLS, CDR2 YYNGEE. This clonotype came up many times. Germline and junction disagree at one end, which may indicate a read error.

This TCR was recovered from an adult man with Graves' hyperthyroidism. Sequenced sample: peripheral blood or thyroid tissue (not recorded which). The chain recombines TRBV9 with TRBJ2-7, with 10 bases that match TRBD2. CDR3 in amino acids: CASSVGTSGDIRF. CDR3 DNA sequence: TGTGCCAGCAGCGTAGGTACTAGCGGGGACATAAGGTTC.